This TCR beta chain was profiled in a study of blood T cells in healthy people across ages. PCR was performed a second time for 7 to 11 cycles using a sample-barcoded 5' primer and a J-beta primer mix. MiXCR, run by TCRdb on the 5' RACE reads, gives a single entry per CDR3 protein. The sample has 890,000 or so distinct CDR3 sequences; less than 80% are singletons. Of note for this clonotype: The limits of the CDR3 on the DNA are not certain, so only TCRdb's listed CDR3 is given.

The study recruited healthy Caucasian donors from Russia who were aged about 6 to 95. This receptor was taken from a man younger than 45 in good health. The sample was blood.

CDR3 sequence reads: CASSSSLAGGQREQFF. The chain joins TRBV12-3 or TRBV12-4 to TRBJ2-1; TRBD2 is the table's D call and was not checked against the DNA. The CDR3 is 16 amino acids in total, end residues counted.